The 14 T cell receptor beta chains reported below all come from one sample, sequenced in a study of shared clonotypes between healthy human individuals (dated by TCRdb to the early 2020s). To prepare the library, the immunoSEQ multiplex PCR assay was applied. TCRdb stores this immuneACCESS table with in-frame sequences only. Part of the clones is absent; in the studies checked, under half of the shortfall reflects unresolved V genes, and no reason is known for the rest. The sample records hundreds of thousands of clones, roughly 79% of which are singletons. The top ten clones comprise 12% of the sample. The sample consisted of PBMCs. The source of these receptors is a woman between 35 and 50 years old in good health. Some clones in this sample may be carry-over from other donors' samples.

The chain combines TRBV6-6 with TRBJ2-1; 10 nucleotides agree with TRBD2. CDR1 and CDR2 (germline): MNHNY, SVGAGI (reference sequence). Trimming removed 2 bases from V and 8 bases from J; junction bases left unmatched: 9. This CDR3 spans 16 amino acids. The chain's CDR3 is CASSYPSGSWLDEQFF. In DNA form, the CDR3 reads TGTGCCAGCAGTTACCCTAGCGGGAGCTGGTTAGATGAGCAGTTCTTC.

The gene calls are TRBV7-2 and TRBJ1-5; 8 positions agree with TRBD1. Germline loops: CDR1 SGHTA, CDR2 FQGNSA. After removal of 4 bases from V and 8 bases from J, the junction contained 7 bases not matched to a gene. CDR3 length equals 14 residues. The CDR3 sequence is CASSSQGGLKPQHF. CDR3 in DNA: TGTGCCAGCAGCTCACAGGGGGGCTTAAAGCCCCAGCATTTT.

As concerns this clone: One end of the junction does not line up with germline, which may come from a read error. This chain uses TRBV10-3 with TRBJ2-4, with 8 nucleotides matching TRBD2. The germline V gene has CDR1 ENHRY and CDR2 SYGVKD. The CDR3 consists of 22 residues. The CDR3 here is CAISESSVWIAGTLLAKNIQYF. As DNA, the CDR3 is TGTGCCATCAGCGAGTCCTCCGTTTGGATAGCGGGGACCCTACTAGCCAAAAACATTCAGTACTTC.

The CDR3 is CASSQRARRRFTDTQYF. CDR3 nucleotides: TGTGCCAGCAGTCAAAGGGCTAGGCGGAGGTTCACAGATACGCAGTATTTT. The V call is TRBV27, the J call TRBJ2-3, with a tentative D call TRBD2 (5 bases). The CDR3 totals 17 residues. Germline V CDR1 and CDR2: MNHEY, SMNVEV (reference sequence). V was trimmed by 5 bases and J by 2 bases, leaving 20 bases between them.

The J gene is TRBJ2-3, the V gene TRBV5-1, with D tentatively TRBD1 or TRBD2 (5 bases each). CDR1 and CDR2 (germline): SGHRS, YFSETQ. The V end was cut by 3 bases, the J end by 5 bases, with 13 bases between. The CDR3 is 14 residues long. CDR3 residues: CASSSGTGRDTQYF. The DNA of the CDR3 is TGCGCCAGCAGCTCAGGGACGGGTAGAGATACGCAGTATTTT.

The count of this clone is one. V gene TRBV5-1 combines with J gene TRBJ2-5, with D possibly being TRBD1 (7 bases). The CDR3 runs 16 residues. CDR1 and CDR2 (germline): SGHRS, YFSETQ. Trimming pared 3 bases from V and 5 bases from J, leaving 20 bases between. The CDR3 DNA reads TGCGCCAGCAGCTCCGATTTGTGGCAGGGGGGTGAGACCCAGTACTTC. It encodes CASSSDLWQGGETQYF.

V and J are TRBV7-2 and TRBJ1-1, with D hard to call. CDR1 is SGHTA, CDR2 FQGNSA, per germline. The CDR3 covers 14 residues. V lost 3 bases, J lost 1 base, and 9 bases lay in between. The CDR3 region is CASSFAGSNTEAFF. The CDR3 region has the DNA TGTGCCAGCAGCTTTGCAGGCTCGAACACTGAAGCTTTCTTT.

This clone came up a few times. The rearrangement joins TRBV7-3 to TRBJ2-1; the D is unclear. The germline V and J ends were trimmed by 3 bases and 5 bases, with 8 bases remaining between them. CDR1 and CDR2 from the germline V gene are SGHTA and FQGTGA. The CDR3 is made up of 13 amino acids. The CDR3 nucleotides are TGTGCCAGCAGCTTCGCCGGAAACAATGAGCAGTTCTTC. Its translation: CASSFAGNNEQFF.

In this sample, this clone turned up once. The sample carries other DNA sequences with the same CDR3. The chain combines TRBV7-9 with TRBJ2-3, with TRBD2 identical over 7 bases. Trimming took 3 bases from V and 1 from J; bases not matched to a gene: 1. CDR1 and CDR2 from the germline V gene are SEHNR and FQNEAQ (reference sequence). There are 14 residues in the CDR3. The CDR3 loop is CASSLAGGTDTQYF. The CDR3 DNA reads as TGTGCCAGCAGCTTGGCGGGGGGCACAGATACGCAGTATTTT.

DNA for the CDR3: TGTGCCAGCAGCCCCCGGACGGACGTCTATGGCTACACCTTC. It is translated as CASSPRTDVYGYTF. The chain recombines TRBV7-2 with TRBJ1-2; D is uncertain. CDR3 size: 14 residues. Per the germline V gene, CDR1 is SGHTA and CDR2 is FQGNSA. Trimming removed 5 bases at V and 4 bases at J, with 14 bases between.

CDR3 amino acids: CASSLNRDTYEQYF. For the CDR3, the DNA is TGTGCCAGTAGTCTGAACAGGGATACCTACGAGCAGTACTTC. This chain links TRBV19 with TRBJ2-7; weak D call: TRBD1 (6 bases). V was pared by 5 bases and J by 2 bases, with 13 bases between. The CDR3 sequence is 14 residues long. Germline V gene sequence: CDR1 LNHDA, CDR2 SQIVND (reference sequence).

V and J are TRBV6-1 and TRBJ2-7, with 7 bases matching TRBD2. The germline V gene encodes CDR1 MNHNS and CDR2 SASEGT. Trimming cost V 1 base and J 3 bases; bases outside gene matches: 6. The CDR3 totals 15 residues. CDR3 sequence (DNA): TGTGCCAGCAGTGAAGGGCGCGGGACTATCTACGAGCAGTACTTC. Translation: CASSEGRGTIYEQYF.

V gene TRBV6-5 combines with J gene TRBJ1-2; 7 bases align to TRBD1. Germline V lookup: CDR1 MNHEY, CDR2 SVGAGI. The CDR3 has 15 amino acids. Germline trimming cut 6 bases from V and 5 bases from J; bases unmatched to any gene: 12. The CDR3 DNA reads TGTGCCAGCAGGGCCCCACAGGGGACACCTTATGGCTACACCTTC. This codes for CASRAPQGTPYGYTF.

The chain joins TRBV7-2 to TRBJ2-5; TRBD1 or TRBD2 may be the D gene (5 bases each). V lost 0 bases and J lost 2, with 10 bases in between. The CDR3 has 15 residues. Germline lookup yields CDR1 SGHTA and CDR2 FQGNSA. CDR3 sequence: CASSLARGLQETQYF. CDR3 coding DNA: TGTGCCAGCAGCTTAGCACGGGGCTTGCAAGAGACCCAGTACTTC.